The clone carrying this T cell receptor (beta chain) was observed a single time. The study drew participants aged about 18 to 95 years from fewer than 30 US areas. Participant-reported clinical history was the basis for cohort assignment. Individuals in the exposed group had encountered a COVID-19 case within 2 weeks preceding study entry. This CDR3 spans 15 amino acids. V was pared by 0 bases and J by 8 bases, with 15 bases between. Germline lookup yields CDR1 SGDLS and CDR2 YYNGEE. This entry is derived from a study of blood T cell repertoires in COVID-19. Overall study: The study drew acute and convalescent COVID-19 samples from the United States, Italy and Spain.

Using immunoSEQ multiplex PCR, the repertoire was profiled, and TCRdb retains in-frame clones only, with some absent. The sample records 270,000 or so clones, approximately 90% being singletons. This chain uses TRBV9 with TRBJ2-1, with a possible D match to TRBD2 (6 bases). The source material was PBMCs or T cells enriched from blood (not recorded which). The sequence was collected from a man aged 40-49 years who had been exposed to COVID-19. The DNA of the CDR3 is TGTGCCAGCAGCGTAGATTCTAGCGCCTGGGATGAGCAGTTCTTC. Translation: CASSVDSSAWDEQFF.